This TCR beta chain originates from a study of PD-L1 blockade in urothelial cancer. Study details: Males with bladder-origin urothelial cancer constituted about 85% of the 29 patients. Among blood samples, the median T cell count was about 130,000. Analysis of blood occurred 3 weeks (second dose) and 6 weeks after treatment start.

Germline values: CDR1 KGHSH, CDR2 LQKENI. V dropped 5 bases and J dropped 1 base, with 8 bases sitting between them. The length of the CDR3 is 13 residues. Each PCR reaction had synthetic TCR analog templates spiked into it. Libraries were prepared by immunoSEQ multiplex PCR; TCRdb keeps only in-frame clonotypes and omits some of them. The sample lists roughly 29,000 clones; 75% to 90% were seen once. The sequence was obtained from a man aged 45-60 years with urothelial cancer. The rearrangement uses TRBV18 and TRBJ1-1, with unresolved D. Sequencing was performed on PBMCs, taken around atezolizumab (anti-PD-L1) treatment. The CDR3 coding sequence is TGTGCCAGCTCAAGGGAGCAGAACACTGAAGCTTTCTTT. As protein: CASSREQNTEAFF.